This TCR beta chain comes out of a study of shared clonotypes between healthy human individuals. Trimming pared 7 bases from V and 8 bases from J, leaving 17 bases between. CDR1 is SQVTM and CDR2 is ANQGSEA in the germline V gene. This CDR3 spans 13 amino acids. Using immunoSEQ multiplex PCR, the repertoire was profiled, and TCRdb retains in-frame clones only, with some absent. The table shows 650,000 to 800,000 clones, with roughly two thirds occurring only once. The chain joins TRBV29-1 to TRBJ1-4; possible D gene TRBD1, 6 bases. The sequenced material came from memory CD4+ T cells sorted from blood. Described subset: CD45RA-negative fraction. The sequence was obtained from a woman in her twenties or thirties in good health. The CDR3 reads CSAFGGLREKLFF. CDR3 in DNA: TGCAGCGCCTTTGGGGGGCTAAGAGAAAAACTGTTTTTT.